These T cell receptor beta chains were read from a single sample in a study of T cells in localized non-small cell lung cancer. Sequenced by immunoSEQ multiplex PCR; TCRdb stores in-frame clones only, minus some. The data contain about 9,800 clones, 35% to 45% of them seen just once; the ten biggest clones take up more than 3.5%. The sequencing here drew on lymph node tissue, taken before any cancer treatment. Source of these receptors: a woman aged 35 to 70 with stage I lung adenocarcinoma. Both conserved end residues are part of each CDR3. The D gene is left open where the match is weak. Where a row states a size, it is once, few, many or the class of an expanded clone; other rows omit it.

TRBJ2-3 | NA | TRBV19 | NA | CASTRGPSTDTQYF | TGTGCCAGTACCCGGGGTCCTAGCACAGATACGCAGTATTTT
TRBJ1-2 | NA | TRBV19 | NA | CASSRGYGYTF | TGTGCCAGTTCCAGGGGCTATGGCTACACTTTC
TRBJ1-5 | NA | TRBV19 | NA | CASTSWGDRGENQPQHF | TGTGCCAGTACCTCGTGGGGGGATAGGGGAGAAAATCAGCCCCAGCATTTT
TRBJ1-6 | NA | TRBV4-1 | NA | CASSQEGPLGVDNSPLHF | TGCGCCAGCAGCCAAGAGGGTCCTTTGGGGGTAGACAATTCACCCCTCCACTTT
TRBJ1-1 | NA | TRBV11-3 | NA | CASSWSTVNTEAFF | TGTGCCAGCAGCTGGTCGACAGTTAACACTGAAGCTTTCTTT
TRBJ2-3 | NA | TRBV6-8 | NA | CASRRLDDTQYF | TGTGCCAGCAGACGACTAGATGATACGCAGTATTTT
TRBJ1-2 | NA | TRBV6-8 | NA | CASRIDRVAYGYTF | TGTGCCAGCAGGATCGATAGGGTAGCCTATGGCTACACCTTC
TRBJ1-2 | NA | TRBV6-8 | NA | CASSSRGLNYGYTF | TGTGCCAGCAGCTCCCGGGGCCTGAACTATGGCTACACCTTC
TRBJ1-4 | NA | TRBV15 | TRBD1 | CATSRVAAATGSFSEKLFF | TGTGCCACCAGCAGAGTAGCTGCCGCGACAGGGTCTTTTAGTGAAAAACTGTTTTTT
TRBJ1-2 | few | TRBV30 | NA | CAWSIRGINYGYTF | TGTGCCTGGAGCATCCGGGGGATTAACTATGGCTACACCTTC
TRBJ1-4 | NA | TRBV18 | NA | CASSPGQSNEKLFF | TGTGCCAGCTCACCCGGACAGAGTAATGAAAAACTGTTTTTT
TRBJ2-3 | NA | TRBV18 | NA | CASSLHPSTDTQYF | TGTGCCAGCTCACTTCACCCCAGCACAGATACGCAGTATTTT
TRBJ1-6 | few | TRBV6-8 | NA | CASSRTSGTSSYNSPLHF | TGTGCCAGCAGTAGGACCAGCGGGACAAGCTCCTATAATTCACCCCTCCACTTT
TRBJ1-5 | few | TRBV1 | NA | CASSHGDRANQPQHF | TGCGCCAGCAGCCATGGGGACAGGGCAAATCAGCCCCAGCATTTT
TRBJ2-3 | NA | TRBV30 | TRBD2 | CAWSVRSGGWTDTQYF | TGTGCCTGGAGTGTACGGTCGGGGGGTTGGACAGATACGCAGTATTTT
TRBJ2-7 | NA | TRBV6-8 | TRBD1 | CASISGTGGLEQYF | TGTGCCAGCATATCCGGGACAGGGGGCCTCGAGCAGTACTTC
TRBJ2-7 | NA | TRBV11-3 | TRBD1 | CASSLLQGIGPYEQYF | TGTGCCAGCAGCTTACTACAGGGGATCGGGCCTTACGAGCAGTACTTC
TRBJ1-5 | NA | TRBV18 | NA | CASSAVGGDQPQHF | TGTGCCAGCTCGGCCGTGGGGGGAGATCAGCCCCAGCATTTT
TRBJ2-3 | few | TRBV6-8 | TRBD1 | CASSLTGGRTDTQYF | TGTGCCAGCAGTTTAACAGGGGGCAGAACAGATACGCAGTATTTT
TRBJ1-5 | NA | TRBV28 | NA | CASSDQDGSMMPQHF | TGTGCCAGCAGCGATCAAGACGGTTCAATGATGCCCCAGCATTTT
TRBJ2-1 | NA | TRBV11-3 | NA | CASSQAGQSPYNEQFF | TGTGCCAGCAGCCAAGCGGGTCAAAGCCCTTACAATGAGCAGTTCTTC
TRBJ2-1 | NA | TRBV12-5 | TRBD2 | CASAFGLVPNEQFF | TGTGCTAGTGCCTTTGGACTAGTACCCAATGAGCAGTTCTTC
TRBJ1-2 | few | TRBV9 | NA | CASSEARVSYGYTF | TGTGCCAGCAGTGAAGCGCGGGTATCATATGGCTACACCTTC
TRBJ1-1 | NA | TRBV19 | NA | CASSIREGGAEAFF | TGTGCCAGTAGTATTAGGGAGGGTGGCGCTGAAGCTTTCTTT
TRBJ2-1 | medium-sized | TRBV11-3 | NA | CASSPDAGAENEQFF | TGTGCCAGCAGCCCCGACGCCGGGGCCGAGAATGAGCAGTTCTTC
TRBJ1-4 | once | TRBV19 | TRBD1 | CASSFGTGGDEKLFF | TGTGCCAGTAGTTTTGGGACAGGGGGAGATGAAAAACTGTTTTTT
TRBJ1-4 | NA | TRBV18 | NA | CASSLETNEKLFF | TGTGCCAGCTCATTAGAAACTAATGAAAAACTGTTTTTT
TRBJ1-2 | few | TRBV11-3 | TRBD1 | CASSSMVDRGAGYTF | TGTGCCAGCAGCTCCATGGTGGACAGGGGAGCCGGCTACACCTTC
TRBJ1-4 | few | TRBV15 | TRBD1 | CATSRGGQGMANEKLFF | TGTGCCACCAGCAGAGGTGGACAGGGTATGGCTAATGAAAAACTGTTTTTT
TRBJ2-7 | NA | TRBV6-8 | NA | CASSGGYGYEQYF | TGTGCCAGCAGTGGAGGGTACGGCTACGAGCAGTACTTC
TRBJ2-7 | few | TRBV9 | TRBD2 | CASSVSIRGGINEQYF | TGTGCCAGCAGCGTATCCATCCGGGGGGGCATCAACGAGCAGTACTTC
TRBJ1-1 | NA | TRBV9 | NA | CASSAWTQNTEAFF | TGTGCCAGCAGTGCCTGGACACAGAACACTGAAGCTTTCTTT
TRBJ1-3 | few | TRBV9 | NA | CASSPRVSDTIYF | TGTGCCAGCAGCCCAAGGGTTTCGGACACCATATATTTT
TRBJ1-2 | few | TRBV6-1 | NA | CASSEGWGSNYGYTF | TGTGCCAGCAGTGAAGGGTGGGGCAGTAACTATGGCTACACCTTC
TRBJ2-7 | few | TRBV12-5 | NA | CASGLVGGAGGEQYF | TGTGCTAGTGGTTTGGTAGGCGGGGCTGGTGGCGAGCAGTACTTC
TRBJ1-6 | NA | TRBV12-5 | NA | CASGTPSQGHNSPLHF | TGTGCTAGTGGTACTCCCTCACAGGGCCATAATTCACCCCTCCACTTT
TRBJ1-2 | few | TRBV30 | NA | CAWSMGNYGYTF | TGTGCCTGGAGTATGGGTAACTATGGCTACACCTTC
TRBJ2-5 | NA | TRBV7-1 | TRBD2 | CASSPTGTRQETQYF | TGTGCCAGCAGCCCAACCGGGACTAGACAAGAGACCCAATACTTC
TRBJ1-5 | NA | TRBV6-8 | TRBD1 | CASSSTGLSNQPQHF | TGTGCCAGCAGTTCGACAGGGTTGTCCAATCAGCCCCAGCATTTT
TRBJ1-1 | few | TRBV6-8 | NA | CASSGSTRVDIEAFF | TGTGCCAGCAGTGGATCGACACGGGTGGACATTGAAGCTTTCTTT
TRBJ2-4 | NA | TRBV19 | NA | CASSTSGLNIQYF | TGTGCCAGTAGTACCTCGGGACTAAACATTCAGTACTTC
TRBJ1-1 | NA | TRBV28 | NA | CASSFRSGNTEAFF | TGTGCCAGCAGTTTCCGGTCAGGCAACACTGAAGCTTTCTTT
TRBJ2-1 | NA | TRBV18 | TRBD1 | CASSPGTGLYDEQFF | TGTGCCAGCTCACCAGGGACAGGTTTATACGATGAGCAGTTCTTC
TRBJ2-4 | NA | TRBV9 | TRBD2 | CASSLLAGTNIQYF | TGTGCCAGCAGCTTACTAGCGGGGACAAACATTCAGTACTTC
TRBJ1-2 | NA | TRBV19 | NA | CASSIEAGGGYTF | TGTGCCAGTAGTATAGAGGCCGGGGGTGGCTACACCTTC
TRBJ1-3 | NA | TRBV29-1 | TRBD1 | CSVWTGGAGTGNTIYF | TGCAGCGTTTGGACAGGGGGCGCGGGAACTGGAAACACCATATATTTT
TRBJ1-4 | NA | TRBV9 | NA | CASSTAGVWEKLFF | TGTGCCAGCAGTACCGCGGGGGTTTGGGAAAAACTGTTTTTT
TRBJ1-2 | NA | TRBV11-3 | TRBD1 | CASSPGGQGNYGYTF | TGTGCCAGCAGCCCAGGGGGACAGGGCAACTATGGCTACACCTTC
TRBJ1-2 | NA | TRBV10-2 | TRBD1 | CASSESSGTAYGYTF | TGCGCCAGCAGTGAGTCGTCCGGGACAGCCTATGGTTACACCTTC
TRBJ2-2 | NA | TRBV6-8 | NA | CASNLGSGELFF | TGTGCCAGCAACCTGGGCTCCGGGGAGCTGTTTTTT
TRBJ1-1 | medium-sized | TRBV12-5 | TRBD1 | CASNPQGALTEAFF | TGTGCCAGCAACCCCCAGGGGGCCCTCACTGAAGCTTTCTTT
TRBJ1-2 | NA | TRBV19 | TRBD1 | CASTRGQGYGYTF | TGTGCCAGTACCCGTGGACAGGGCTATGGCTACACCTTC
TRBJ1-2 | NA | TRBV25-1 | NA | CASTEVGDYGYTF | TGTGCCAGCACCGAGGTAGGGGACTATGGCTACACCTTC
TRBJ1-1 | NA | TRBV6-7 | NA | CASSQRGGAVLATEAFF | TGTGCCAGCAGTCAGAGAGGGGGGGCTGTCTTGGCCACTGAAGCTTTCTTT